This T cell receptor beta chain was captured by sequencing in a study of cytomegalovirus exposure and HLA in healthy donors. Study-wide context: There were over 350 genotyped donors. Of these, roughly 80% fell in the genetic ancestry cluster associated with self-reported Caucasian donors. Study-wide findings and caveats: Overall, around 160 TCR beta chains were annotated as cytomegalovirus-associated. Sequencing likely generated an artifact that appeared as a cluster of highly shared sequence variants.

This clone showed up just once. Its antigen is not known. CDR3 size: 14 residues. Looked up from germline, CDR1 is SGHNT and CDR2 is YENEEA. V shed 2 bases and J shed 5 bases, with 9 bases lying between them. Primers included in the PCR were 60 Vbeta and 13 Jbeta primers. Only in-frame clones appear in the TCRdb table, and some are missing; sequencing was by immunoSEQ multiplex PCR. This sample has roughly 110,000 clones, with roughly 70% found just once. Source material: PBMCs. V is TRBV11-3 and J is TRBJ2-2, with D perhaps matching TRBD1 (6 bases). The clonotype originates from a male donor in good health and CMV-seropositive. CDR3 coding DNA: TGTGCCAGCAGCTTACAGGGGTTGACCGGGGAGCTGTTTTTT. This translates into CASSLQGLTGELFF.